Shown below are 10 T cell receptor beta chains from a single sample sequenced in a study of monozygotic twins with inflammatory bowel disease. Using the 5' RACE reads, TCRdb records one entry per CDR3 protein without DNA. This sample's table has around 100,000 distinct CDR3 sequences. Sequencing used blood. Every receptor here comes from a human donor with ulcerative colitis or Crohn's disease, or a healthy co-twin of an affected twin (not recorded which).

This chain joins TRBV5-1 and TRBJ2-2. Per the germline V gene, CDR1 is SGHRS and CDR2 is YFSETQ. This CDR3 comprises 15 residues. This chain's CDR3 is CASSLNSVNTGELFF.

The chain recombines TRBV5-1 with TRBJ2-7; the D call of TRBD2 rests on TCRdb alone, since no DNA is present to check it. Germline CDR1 is SGHRS and CDR2 is YFSETQ. There are 15 residues in the CDR3. CDR3 amino acids: CASSLVGLASYEQYF. Full variable domain (missing parts from reference TRBV5-1 and TRBJ2-7): KAGVTQTPRYLIKTRGQQVTLSCSPISGHRSVSWYQQTPGQGLQFLFEYFSETQRNKGNFPGRFSGRQFSNSRSEMNVSTLELGDSALYLCASSLVGLASYEQYFGPGTRLTVT.

The V gene is TRBV9, the J gene TRBJ2-1. The CDR3 covers 13 residues. The V gene's germline CDR1 is SGDLS and CDR2 YYNGEE. This CDR3 reads CASSVPGMAEQFF.

The rearrangement uses TRBV7-9 and TRBJ2-3; the D call from TCRdb, TRBD1, cannot be confirmed without DNA. Germline-derived CDR1 and CDR2 are SEHNR and FQNEAQ (reference sequence). The CDR3 totals 14 residues. The CDR3 region is CATPVGESSDTRYF.

The gene calls are TRBV2 and TRBJ2-7; checking the TCRdb D call of TRBD1 is not possible without DNA. CDR1 and CDR2 from the germline V gene are SNHLY and FYNNEI. The CDR3 contains 13 residues. This chain's CDR3 is CASNSVGDLEQYF. The full variable domain, its missing parts supplied by reference TRBV2 and TRBJ2-7, is EPEVTQTPSHQVTQMGQEVILRCVPISNHLYFYWYRQILGQKVEFLVSFYNNEISEKSEIFDDQFSVERPDGSNFTLKIRSTKLEDSAMYFCASNSVGDLEQYFGPGTRLTVT.

The chain links TRBV19 to TRBJ2-2; without DNA, the TCRdb call of TRBD1 cannot be checked. In germline, CDR1 is LNHDA, CDR2 SQIVND (reference sequence). The CDR3 runs to 12 residues. This chain's CDR3 is CASSRGFGELFF.

The chain couples TRBV7-2 to TRBJ1-1; the TRBD1 assignment by TCRdb is unverifiable without DNA. CDR1 is SGHTA and CDR2 is FQGNSA in the germline V gene. CDR3 length equals 13 residues. The chain's CDR3 is CASSPAPVDQVFF.

This chain joins TRBV4-2 and TRBJ1-2; TCRdb designates TRBD1, a call that cannot be tested without DNA. In germline, CDR1 is LGHNA, CDR2 YNFKEQ. This CDR3 spans 14 amino acids. CDR3: CASSQVGQELGYTF.

The chain has TRBV5-4 and TRBJ2-1; TCRdb gives TRBD2 as the D gene, but with no DNA this cannot be confirmed. The germline gives CDR1 SGHNT, CDR2 YYREEE (reference sequence). The CDR3 runs to 13 residues. CDR3 loop: CATSSQKYNEQFF. Full variable domain (remainder filled in from reference TRBV5-4 and TRBJ2-1): ETGVTQSPTHLIKTRGQQVTLRCSSQSGHNTVSWYQQALGQGPQFIFQYYREEENGRGNFPPRFSGLQFPNYSSELNVNALELDDSALYLCATSSQKYNEQFFGPGTRLTVL.

The chain links TRBV12-3 or TRBV12-4 to TRBJ1-4; TCRdb indicates TRBD1, and absent DNA this call remains unverified. The CDR3 runs 15 residues. The CDR3 region is CASSLGDRDRKKLFF.